These T cell receptor beta chains were read from a single sample in a study of tumor-infiltrating lymphocytes in oesophageal squamous cell carcinoma. Via MiXCR, TCRdb re-called the PCR reads, giving one row per CDR3 protein. The sample contains over 15,000 distinct CDR3 sequences, 35% to 50% of which appear only once. The sequenced sample was esophageal tumor tissue. These receptors were collected from a male donor with esophageal squamous cell carcinoma. Both conserved end residues are part of each CDR3.

-,TRBV7-8,CASSWAGRETQYF
-,TRBV5-1,CASSLGLGELFF
-,TRBV11-2,CASSLTSGRVETQYF
TRBJ2-7,TRBV24-1,CATSDAREQYF
TRBJ1-1,TRBV6-6,CASRGTDREAFF
TRBJ1-2,TRBV7-9,CASDQGAPGGYTF
TRBJ2-1,TRBV9,CASSVQGAREQFF
TRBJ1-4,TRBV28,CASIREQGVFTNEKLFF
TRBJ2-1,TRBV11-2,CASRQGSSYNEQFF
-,TRBV7-6,CASSLASGRYNEQFF
TRBJ1-1,TRBV12-3/TRBV12-4,CASSLTGYTEAFF
TRBJ2-4,TRBV19,CASSTTDHIQYF
TRBJ2-7,TRBV5-1,CASSSMAGTQYEQYF
TRBJ1-6,TRBV7-9,CASSLGATAGTLHF
TRBJ2-3,TRBV19,CASSLRGADTQYF
-,TRBV7-2,CASSPQGQGLDEQYF
-,TRBV11-2,CASSSLDSGGYEQYF
TRBJ2-5,TRBV28,CASSFPGLNSPLHF
TRBJ2-7,TRBV7-2,CASSLQQGGWSPLHF
TRBJ2-1,TRBV18,CASSRSGPPYNEQFF
TRBJ1-1,TRBV28,CAAGGRAASDTQAFF
TRBJ2-3,TRBV28,CASSLLPRDTQYF
TRBJ2-5,TRBV7-3,CASSYTLGGIQETQYF
TRBJ2-1,TRBV11-2,CASSLDLTSGPQFF
TRBJ1-4,TRBV5-8,CASNPETLNEKLFF
TRBJ2-1,TRBV7-2,CASSLESASYNEQFF